This T cell receptor (beta chain) stems from a study of cytomegalovirus exposure and HLA in healthy donors. Study-wide points: The majority of CMV-associated TCR beta chains were reported as apparently HLA-restricted in a later analysis.

Vbeta (60) and Jbeta (13) primers were used in the PCR. Sequencing was performed with immunoSEQ multiplex PCR; in TCRdb, only in-frame clones are kept and a portion is missing. Of fewer than 150,000 clones in the sample, 74% are singletons; the top ten hold roughly 4.2%. The V end was cut by 0 bases, the J end by 3 bases, with 7 bases between. The CDR3 has 13 amino acids. Germline CDR1 reads SGDLS; CDR2 reads YYNGEE. As for this clone: As yet, its antigen is unknown.

The V and J genes are TRBV9 and TRBJ2-7, with D tentatively TRBD1 (6 bases). The source of this sequence is a woman in her thirties or forties in good health and CMV-seropositive. The sample comprised PBMCs. The CDR3 DNA is TGTGCCAGCAGCGTAGGGGACAACTACGAGCAGTACTTC. This codes for CASSVGDNYEQYF.